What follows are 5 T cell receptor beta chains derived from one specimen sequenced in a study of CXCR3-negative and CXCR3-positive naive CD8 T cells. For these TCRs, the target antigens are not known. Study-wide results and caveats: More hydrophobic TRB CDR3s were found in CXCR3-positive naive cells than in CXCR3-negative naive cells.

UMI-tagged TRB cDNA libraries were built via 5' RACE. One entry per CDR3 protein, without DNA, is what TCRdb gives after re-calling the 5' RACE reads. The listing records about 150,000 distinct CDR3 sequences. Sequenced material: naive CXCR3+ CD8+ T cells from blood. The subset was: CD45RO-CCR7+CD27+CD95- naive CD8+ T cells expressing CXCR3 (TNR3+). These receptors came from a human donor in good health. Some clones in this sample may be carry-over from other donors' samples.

CDR3 protein: CASSYVGIDTDTQYF. The chain joins TRBV5-1 to TRBJ2-3; TCRdb selects TRBD1, and the lack of DNA leaves this call unchecked. This CDR3 has 15 residues. In germline, CDR1 is SGHRS, CDR2 YFSETQ.

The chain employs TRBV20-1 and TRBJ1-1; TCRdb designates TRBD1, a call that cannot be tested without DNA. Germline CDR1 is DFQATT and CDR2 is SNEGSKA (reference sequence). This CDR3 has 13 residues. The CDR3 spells CSAKGGGATEAFF.

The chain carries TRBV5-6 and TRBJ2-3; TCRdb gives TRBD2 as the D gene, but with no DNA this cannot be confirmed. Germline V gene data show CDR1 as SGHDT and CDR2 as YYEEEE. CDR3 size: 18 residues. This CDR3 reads CASSGYPPLSGGGDTQYF.

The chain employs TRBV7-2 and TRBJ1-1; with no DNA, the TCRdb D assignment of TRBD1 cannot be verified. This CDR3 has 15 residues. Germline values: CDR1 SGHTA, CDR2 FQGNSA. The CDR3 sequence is CASSPGQGVRTEAFF.

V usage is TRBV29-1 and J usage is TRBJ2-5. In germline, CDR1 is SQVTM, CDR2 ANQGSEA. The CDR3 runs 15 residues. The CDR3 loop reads CSVESALRDEETQYF.